A selection of T cell receptor beta chains follows, all from one sample in a study of OX40 agonist ivuxolimab in advanced cancers. The method was immunoSEQ multiplex PCR; TCRdb's version includes in-frame clones alone and lacks a portion of them. Among some 18,000 clones listed, about 90% were seen once. Sample: CD4+ or CD8+ T cells sorted from blood, taken in a trial of the OX40 agonist ivuxolimab. The receptor source for this set is an adult with an advanced solid tumor such as melanoma, head and neck, liver or kidney cancer. Each CDR3 is given with its conserved first and last residue. The D gene is left open where the match is weak. Rows give clone size only sometimes, using once, few, many, or a class for an expanded clone.

>-|TRBJ1-1|-|TRBV19|13
TGTGCCAGTGCGATTGGCGGTCCGACTGAAGCTTTCTTT
CASAIGGPTEAFF
>-|TRBJ2-7|-|TRBV15|13
TGTGCCACCAGGGATGGACGATACTACGAGCAGTACTTC
CATRDGRYYEQYF
>-|TRBJ2-3|-|TRBV20-1|10
TGCAGTGCTCGTTTGGATACGCAGTATTTT
CSARLDTQYF
>-|TRBJ2-7|-|TRBV7-8|14
TGTGCCAGCTCACTAGGGCCAGGGGCTAACGAGCAGTACTTC
CASSLGPGANEQYF
>-|TRBJ2-7|-|TRBV6-5|13
TGTGCCAGCAGTTACTCGGCGGACTACGAGCAGTACTTC
CASSYSADYEQYF
>-|TRBJ2-7|-|TRBV21-1|12
TGTGCCAGCAAACAGGGATCCTACGAGCAGTACTTC
CASKQGSYEQYF
>-|TRBJ2-6|few|TRBV7-8|15
TGTGCCAGCAGCTTATACAGCTCTGGGGCCAACGTCCTGACTTTC
CASSLYSSGANVLTF
>TRBD2|TRBJ2-1|-|TRBV7-2|15
TGTGCCAGCAGCTTATTACTAGCGGAGGACTATGAGCAGTTCTTC
CASSLLLAEDYEQFF
>TRBD1|TRBJ1-1|-|TRBV5-4|14
TGTGCCAGCAGGACCGGGACAGGGTTCGGTGAAGCTTTCTTT
CASRTGTGFGEAFF
>-|TRBJ1-2|-|TRBV6-5|15
TGTGCCAGCAGTTACGACTACAGGGTCTCCTATGGCTACACCTTC
CASSYDYRVSYGYTF
>TRBD2|TRBJ2-1|-|TRBV5-4|14
TGTGCCAGCAGATCACTAGCGGGAGTTAATGAGCAGTTCTTC
CASRSLAGVNEQFF
>-|TRBJ2-2|-|TRBV27|13
TGTGCCAGCAGTTCCCGTGGGTCCGGGGAGCTGTTTTTT
CASSSRGSGELFF
>-|TRBJ1-4|-|TRBV5-5|15
TGTGCCAGCAGCTTCGGGGGCACCGCTAATGAAAAACTGTTTTTT
CASSFGGTANEKLFF
>TRBD1|TRBJ1-5|-|TRBV11-2|13
TGTGCCAGCAGCCCGACAGGGGTTCAGCCCCAGCATTTT
CASSPTGVQPQHF
>-|TRBJ1-1|-|TRBV6-5|12
TGTGCCAGCAGTTACATAAACACTGAAGCTTTCTTT
CASSYINTEAFF
>-|TRBJ2-1|-|TRBV11-3|15
TGTGCCAGCAGCTTAGTGGGAGGGGGGAGCAATGAGCAGTTCTTC
CASSLVGGGSNEQFF
>TRBD2|TRBJ2-3|-|TRBV5-4|17
TGTGCCAGCAGCTTCGAAGAGCGGGAGGCGAACGTGGATACGCAGTATTTT
CASSFEEREANVDTQYF
>-|TRBJ2-6|once|TRBV11-2|15
TGTGCCAGCAGTTTTCACTCTGAGGGGGCCAACGTCCTGACTTTC
CASSFHSEGANVLTF
>TRBD1|TRBJ2-5|-|TRBV10-3|16
TGTGCCATCAGTGAGTCTCGACAGGGGATACAAGAGACCCAGTACTTC
CAISESRQGIQETQYF
>-|TRBJ2-7|-|TRBV5-1|14
TGCGCCAGCAGCTTGGAAGCAGGGGCCTACGAGCAGTACTTC
CASSLEAGAYEQYF
>-|TRBJ2-7|once|TRBV7-9|14
TGTGCCAGCAGCTTCGTGGGAACTATCGACGAGCAGTACTTC
CASSFVGTIDEQYF
>-|TRBJ1-5|-|TRBV25-1|15
TGTGCCAGCAGTGATCGGGTAGGGGGTGATCAGCCCCAGCATTTT
CASSDRVGGDQPQHF
>TRBD1|TRBJ1-1|once|TRBV11-2|16
TGTGCCAGCAGAAATCCAGGGGGCCCGGAGAACACTGAAGCTTTCTTT
CASRNPGGPENTEAFF
>-|TRBJ2-1|-|TRBV6-6|15
TGTGCCAGCAGTTACTCATTGGGTGGCTACAATGAGCAGTTCTTC
CASSYSLGGYNEQFF
>TRBD2|TRBJ2-5|-|TRBV7-8|18
TGTGCCAGCAGCTTCGCGGCCGGACTAGCGGGAATCCAAGAGACCCAGTACTTC
CASSFAAGLAGIQETQYF
>-|TRBJ2-7|-|TRBV11-2|13
TGTGCCAGCAGTCGGACAGAAACCTACGAGCAGTACTTC
CASSRTETYEQYF
>TRBD2|TRBJ2-1|-|TRBV7-9|16
TGTGCCAGCAGCCCCGGACTAGCGGGGCCCGCGAGGAAGCAGTTCTTC
CASSPGLAGPARKQFF
>-|TRBJ1-5|-|TRBV28|15
TGTGCCAGCAGTTTGGTGGGCTTAGGCAATCAGCCCCAGCATTTT
CASSLVGLGNQPQHF
>TRBD2|TRBJ2-2|few|TRBV7-3|17
TGTGCCAGCAGCTTAACAGTCGCGGGAGCAAACACCGGGGAGCTGTTTTTT
CASSLTVAGANTGELFF
>TRBD1|TRBJ2-1|-|TRBV28|15
TGTGCCAGCAGTCCACCGGGACAGAGATACAATGAGCAGTTCTTC
CASSPPGQRYNEQFF
>TRBD1|TRBJ2-2|-|TRBV4-2|15
TGTGCCAGCAGCCCCAGACAGGGGAGCACCGGGGAGCTGTTTTTT
CASSPRQGSTGELFF
>-|TRBJ2-7|-|TRBV23-1|17
TGCGCCAGCAGTCAATTGTTCTCACAGGGCTCCTCCTACGAGCAGTACTTC
CASSQLFSQGSSYEQYF